Below, 14 T cell receptor beta chains from the same sample are listed, as sequenced in a study of blood T cell repertoires in COVID-19. This table comes from immunoSEQ multiplex PCR, and its TCRdb copy is limited to in-frame clones, with some not included. Here the sample spans roughly 200,000 clones, around 85% being singletons. The sequenced material came from peripheral blood. The origin of the receptors is a man aged 55-75 years with acute or convalescent COVID-19.

The sample holds one count of this clone. The chain has TRBV7-2 and TRBJ2-1; D is unresolved. This CDR3 is built from 13 residues. Trimming took 4 bases from V and 10 from J, leaving 14 bases between them. CDR1 is SGHTA and CDR2 is FQGNSA in the germline V gene. The CDR3 loop reads CASSSLSSGEQFF. The CDR3 DNA is TGTGCCAGCAGCTCCCTCTCGTCCGGGGAGCAGTTCTTC.

The rearrangement links TRBV18 to TRBJ1-1; TRBD1 matches 10 bases. Germline CDR1 reads KGHSH; CDR2 reads LQKENI. This CDR3 is 14 amino acids long. The ends lost 3 bases at V and 5 bases at J; junction bases unmatched: 3. The CDR3 region has the DNA TGTGCCAGCTCACCCGGGACAGGGGATACTGAAGCTTTCTTT. This gives the protein CASSPGTGDTEAFF.

This chain joins TRBV3-1 (or the pseudogene TRBV3-2) and TRBJ2-7; 9 nucleotides line up with TRBD2. This CDR3 region has 15 residues. V lost 1 base and J lost 4; bases outside the gene matches: 5. Per the germline V gene, CDR1 is LGHDT and CDR2 is YNNKEL (reference sequence). Here the CDR3 DNA reads TGTGCCAGCAGCCAAGCCAGCGGGGGGCTTTACGAGCAGTACTTC. Its translation is CASSQASGGLYEQYF.

This chain connects TRBV7-8 to TRBJ2-7; D may be TRBD2 (5 bases). Deletions cut 6 bases from V and 2 bases from J, with 11 bases between. CDR3 length: 13 amino acids. CDR1 and CDR2 (germline): SGHVS, FQNEAQ. CDR3 region: CASRFSEPYEQYF. The CDR3 region has the DNA TGTGCCAGCAGGTTTAGCGAACCCTACGAGCAGTACTTC.

V is TRBV6-5 and J is TRBJ2-3; 9 positions agree with TRBD2. The CDR3 covers 15 residues. V lost 6 bases and J lost 1; bases outside the gene matches: 5. Germline V gives CDR1 MNHEY, CDR2 SVGAGI. The CDR3 coding sequence is TGTGCCAGCAGATCTTGGACTAGCGGCACAGATACGCAGTATTTT. This encodes CASRSWTSGTDTQYF.

This clone occurred a few times. The chain links TRBV7-9 to TRBJ2-7; TRBD2 aligns across 7 bases. With 5 bases clipped from V and 3 bases from J, the junction kept 10 bases outside the gene matches. The CDR3 runs to 15 residues. Germline assignment: CDR1 SEHNR and CDR2 FQNEAQ (reference sequence). The CDR3 DNA sequence: TGTGCCAGCAGCCTCCTGACGGGAGGTAACTACGAGCAGTACTTC. Translating gives CASSLLTGGNYEQYF.

The chain recombines TRBV4-1 with TRBJ2-7, with 8 bases matching TRBD2. The CDR3 has 16 amino acids. The V gene end was trimmed by 1 base and the J gene end by 3 bases; junction bases not matched to a gene: 8. The germline V gene has CDR1 MGHRA and CDR2 YSYEKL. In nucleotides, the CDR3 is TGCGCCAGCAGCCAAGGTGGTAGCGGGATACGCTACGAGCAGTACTTC. Its protein is CASSQGGSGIRYEQYF.

This clone was detected only a few times. The rearrangement joins TRBV19 to TRBJ1-2, with 9 bases that match TRBD1. CDR3 size: 15 residues. CDR1 and CDR2 (germline): LNHDA, SQIVND (reference sequence). After removal of 5 bases from V and 7 bases from J, the junction contained 11 bases not matched to a gene. CDR3 protein: CASSVSRGTGFGYTF. As DNA, the CDR3 is TGTGCCAGTAGTGTCTCCCGGGGGACAGGGTTTGGCTACACCTTC. The full variable domain, with the rest looked up from reference TRBV19 and TRBJ1-2, is DGGITQSPKYLFRKEGQNVTLSCEQNLNHDAMYWYRQDPGQGLRLIYYSQIVNDFQKGDIAEGYSVSREKKESFPLTVTSAQKNPTAFYLCASSVSRGTGFGYTFGSGTRLTVV.

The gene calls are TRBV27 and TRBJ1-5, with 7 bases matching TRBD1. After removal of 6 bases from V and 7 bases from J, the junction contained 9 bases not matched to a gene. The CDR3 is 14 amino acids. CDR1 is MNHEY, CDR2 SMNVEV, per germline (reference sequence). CDR3 DNA: TGTGCCAGCAGACCCGACAGGGCAGGCCAGCCCCAGCATTTT. Amino acid sequence: CASRPDRAGQPQHF.

The chain carries TRBV28 and TRBJ1-1; D call uncertain. V gave up 6 bases and J gave up 0 bases, with 8 bases separating them. In germline, CDR1 is MDHEN, CDR2 SYDVKM. This CDR3 spans 13 amino acids. CDR3 nucleotides: TGTGCCAGCAGACGGAGAGTGAACACTGAAGCTTTCTTT. This translates into CASRRRVNTEAFF.

The chain carries TRBV6-6 and TRBJ2-5, with 7 bases aligning to TRBD1. There are 13 residues in the CDR3. Per germline, CDR1 MNHNY and CDR2 SVGAGI (reference sequence). After removal of 5 bases from V and 4 bases from J, the junction contained 4 bases not matched to a gene. For the CDR3, the DNA is TGTGCCAGCAGTCCCAACAGGGGAGAGACCCAGTACTTC. Translating gives CASSPNRGETQYF.

This sequence joins TRBV4-1 and TRBJ2-2; possibly TRBD2 for D (5 bases). This CDR3 spans 15 amino acids. The V end was cut by 0 bases, the J end by 5 bases, with 10 bases between. CDR1 is MGHRA and CDR2 is YSYEKL in the germline V gene. CDR3 bases: TGCGCCAGCAGCCAAGACGGGATGGGGACCGGGGAGCTGTTTTTT. Amino acid sequence: CASSQDGMGTGELFF.

V usage is TRBV5-1 and J usage is TRBJ2-5; the match to TRBD1 covers 8 bases. CDR1 SGHRS and CDR2 YFSETQ come from the germline V gene. The junction had 11 bases not matched to a gene; V was cut back by 4 bases and J by 6 bases. The length of the CDR3 is 15 residues. CDR3 sequence reads: CASSVVAGGGQTQYF. Written as DNA, the CDR3 is TGCGCCAGCAGCGTTGTGGCAGGGGGCGGGCAGACCCAGTACTTC. The whole variable domain, remainder taken from reference TRBV5-1 and TRBJ2-5, is KAGVTQTPRYLIKTRGQQVTLSCSPISGHRSVSWYQQTPGQGLQFLFEYFSETQRNKGNFPGRFSGRQFSNSRSEMNVSTLELGDSALYLCASSVVAGGGQTQYFGPGTRLLVL.

The count of this clone is one. The chain joins TRBV11-2 to TRBJ1-1, with D unclear. The CDR3 spans 13 residues. V was trimmed by 1 base and J by 6 bases, leaving 9 bases between them. CDR1 is SGHAT, CDR2 FQNNGV, per germline. The DNA for the CDR3 is TGTGCCAGCAGCTTAGCTCCGGGAGCTGAAGCTTTCTTT. Its translation: CASSLAPGAEAFF.